The table lists the clone carrying this TCR beta chain with many counts. Its antigen remains unknown. The data originate from a study of Graves' ophthalmopathy and Graves' hyperthyroidism. This CDR3 spans 14 amino acids. The V segment lost 6 bases and the J segment 3 bases; nucleotides outside the gene matches: 7. The germline gives CDR1 MNHEY, CDR2 SVGAGI. From RNA, the CDR3 regions of TCR beta chains were amplified and sequenced. An initial RT-PCR round employing HTBI primers preceded a second-round multiplex PCR. TCRdb reprocessed the multiplex PCR reads via MiXCR and lists one record per CDR3 protein. The data hold 150,000 to 200,000 distinct CDR3 sequences, with 35% to 45% observed a single time. General study results and limits: Prediction of ophthalmopathy progression reached roughly 68% sensitivity and roughly 72% specificity.

This sequence originates from a man younger than 40 with Graves' ophthalmopathy. This chain links TRBV6-5 with TRBJ1-1, with 7 bases identical to TRBD1. Material for sequencing was peripheral blood. The CDR3 spells CASRWDSRYTEAFF. The DNA of the CDR3 is TGTGCCAGCAGATGGGACAGCCGGTACACTGAAGCTTTCTTT.